The entry below gives a single T cell receptor (beta chain) sequence along with its context. TCRdb's table, derived via immunoSEQ multiplex PCR, lists solely in-frame clones and lacks some. The sample has 60,000 or so clones, 60% to 85% seen once; the top ten hold 6% to 7%. The germline V gene encodes CDR1 LGHNA and CDR2 YSLEER. The CDR3 spans 15 residues. V lost 0 bases and J 6 bases, leaving 12 bases between the germline ends. The data stem from a study of radiation and T cells in renal cell carcinoma. The time point here: blood 4 weeks post-SBRT, at nephrectomy. Stated treatment: 15 Gy SBRT to primary tumor, nephrectomy 4 weeks later. The patient's renal cell carcinoma had clear cell pathology.

The chain is built from TRBV4-3 and TRBJ1-5; TRBD1 might be the D (5 bases). Sequencing was performed on blood, taken from a patient whose treatment included radiotherapy and nephrectomy. The TCR originated in a man aged 55 to 70 with renal cell carcinoma. In DNA, the CDR3 is TGCGCCAGCAGCCAAGAAGGCAGGCAGGGTCAGCCCCAGCATTTT. It yields the protein CASSQEGRQGQPQHF.